The 8 T cell receptor beta chains below all came from one sample that was sequenced in a study of read filtering for tumor transcriptome and immune sequencing. Molecular barcoded adaptors covering alpha/delta and beta/gamma chains were used on about 0.4 ug RNA. TCRdb passed the reads through MiXCR, listing each CDR3 protein once. This table has 85,000 or so distinct CDR3 sequences, about 12% appearing once. Sequencing input: a population of CD138-negative cells sorted from bone marrow. The receptors were gathered from a donor aged 40 or over with multiple myeloma.

Many counts were recorded for this clonotype. J is TRBJ2-7 and V is TRBV21-1. TRBV21-1 is a listed pseudogene. The CDR3 covers 13 residues. The CDR3 loop is CASSKWKGCEQYF. As DNA, the CDR3 is TGTGCCAGCAGCAAGTGGAAGGGTTGCGAGCAGTACTTC.

V gene TRBV3-1 combines with J gene TRBJ1-3; D call uncertain. The V gene lost 6 bases and the J gene lost 8 bases, with 17 bases spanning the gap. Germline V gene data show CDR1 as LGHDT and CDR2 as YNNKEL (reference sequence). This CDR3 contains 14 residues. DNA of the CDR3: TGTGCCAGCAGGAAAGGATGGGCCGGAGACACCATATATTTT. Translating gives CASRKGWAGDTIYF.

Only a few counts were recorded for this clonotype. V and J are TRBV19 and TRBJ2-5; D not resolved. CDR3 length equals 14 residues. From germline, CDR1 is LNHDA and CDR2 SQIVND (reference sequence). V lost 0 bases and J 9 bases, leaving 14 bases between the germline ends. The CDR3 nucleotides are TGTGCCAGTAGTATAGAGCGGCAGTCTTTCGCCCAGTACTTC. Protein sequence: CASSIERQSFAQYF.

In this sample, this clonotype turned up many times. This chain links TRBV20-1 with TRBJ1-1, with a tentative D call TRBD1 (5 bases). The CDR3 consists of 17 residues. Trimming took 1 base from V and 1 from J, leaving 19 bases between them. Germline loops: CDR1 DFQATT, CDR2 SNEGSKA (reference sequence). The CDR3 region is CSARGQGRSLPNTEAFF. In DNA form, the CDR3 reads TGCAGTGCTAGAGGTCAGGGCAGGTCCTTACCGAACACTGAAGCTTTCTTT.

This clonotype was seen at least ten times. J is TRBJ2-1 and V is TRBV20-1, with D possibly TRBD2 on 6 matching bases. The CDR3 extends over 11 amino acids. Germline loops: CDR1 DFQATT, CDR2 SNEGSKA (reference sequence). V was pared by 3 bases and J by 9 bases, with 9 bases between. The CDR3 is CSARPGSEQFF. The CDR3 bases are TGCAGTGCTAGGCCCGGGAGTGAGCAGTTCTTC.

Many counts were recorded for this clonotype. The chain is built from TRBV10-1 and TRBJ2-1; 9 bases match TRBD1. Germline CDR1 WNHNN, CDR2 SYGVQD (reference sequence). Trimming took 3 bases from V and 10 from J; bases not matched to a gene: 4. The CDR3 contains 13 residues. The CDR3 protein is CASSDLGQGEQFF. Here the CDR3 DNA reads TGCGCCAGCAGTGACTTGGGACAGGGCGAGCAGTTCTTC.

There are a few counts of this clonotype. A read error is possible here, since a much larger clone lies one base away. The chain uses TRBV27 and TRBJ1-2, with 7 bases matching TRBD1. The CDR3 length is 14 residues. Per germline, CDR1 MNHEY and CDR2 SMNVEV (reference sequence). J lost 7 bases, V lost 4 bases, and 9 bases had no gene match. CDR3 sequence reads: CASSSSTGSCGYTF. The CDR3 nucleotides are TGTGCCAGCAGTTCCTCGACAGGGAGCTGTGGCTACACCTTC.

This clonotype was seen repeatedly, ten times or more. This sequence joins TRBV7-2 and TRBJ2-6; D is ambiguous. Trimming cost V 1 base and J 2 bases, with 6 bases left between them. The CDR3 has 15 amino acids. The germline gives CDR1 SGHTA, CDR2 FQGNSA. In nucleotides, the CDR3 is TGTGCCAGCAGCTTAGTGAGCACTGGGGCCAACGTCCTGACTTTC. It yields the protein CASSLVSTGANVLTF.